A selection of T cell receptor beta chains follows, all from one sample in a study of beta chain features in type 1 diabetes. Clones were sequenced by immunoSEQ multiplex PCR, and TCRdb holds only the in-frame ones, with some missing. The sample includes around 190,000 clones, about 13% of them seen just once. The sample consisted of central memory CD4+ T cells from blood. These receptors came from a woman between 18 and 30 years old in good health. Each CDR3 is given with its conserved first and last residue.

TRBV29-1 | CSVEPYSLQETQYF
TRBV4-1 | CASSPTDMGLASSYEQYF
TRBV7-2 | CASSPYAATAYNEQFF
TRBV2 | CASTTTAPGQPQHF
TRBV29-1 | CSVDGQGGYTGELFF
TRBV14 | CASSRLVNTGELFF
TRBV7-2 | CASSSQGGSNQPQHF
TRBV7-8 | CASSSLWGEQFF
TRBV21-1 | CASSTPSSEGVSYEQYF
TRBV2 | CASSEDPGVPNYGYTF
TRBV10-3 | CATQAGRATYGYTF
TRBV14 | CASSQGRKLFF
TRBV29-1 | CSGEKGGQGTTEAFF
TRBV19 | CASSLTIPITEAFF
TRBV20-1 | CSAREEVQYF
TRBV2 | CASSELAGETQYF
TRBV29-1 | CSVEVPILNTEAFF
TRBV29-1 | CSDPQGAIYNEQFF
TRBV18 | CASSSDRLKTGELFF
TRBV7-2 | CASSFAAGANQPQHF
TRBV5-4 | CASSSDRGDTEAFF
TRBV30 | CAWSSGTGSTGELFF
TRBV5-1 | CASRPHTGPEAFF
TRBV6-5 | CASSADYSNQPQHF
TRBV9 | CASGQDYGYTF
TRBV5-6 | CASSLAGGKSSYEQYF
TRBV7-3 | CASSRTSGEQETQYF
TRBV5-1 | CASSGLAGDNEQFF
TRBV7-9 | CASSQTGDEQYF
TRBV7-6 | CASSLESGGRQPQHF
TRBV28 | CASSLSWPQETQYF
TRBV10-2 | CASRLAGGRQETQYF
TRBV5-1 | CASSPRQTDTQYF
TRBV7-2 | CASSFGLGEGEQYF
TRBV5-1 | CASSPTQGVSTNEKLFF
TRBV29-1 | CSVEGTGSYNEQFF